This TCR beta chain was captured in a study of blood T cell repertoires in COVID-19. At the level of the study: Samples taken during acute and convalescent COVID-19 were collected in the United States, Italy and Spain. From T cells, B-cell-depleted T cells, or PBMCs came the material, which was cDNA or gDNA.

Study processing details: Reference gene primer amplification in the assay estimated nucleated cell counts. The data were produced by immunoSEQ multiplex PCR, yet TCRdb's version contains in-frame clones alone and is incomplete. The V and J calls and clone size are taken from that table; D and trimming were inferred from the DNA. The table lists over 100,000 clones, 75% to 95% of them singletons. Germline V gives CDR1 SGHRS, CDR2 YFSETQ. This CDR3 comprises 15 residues. V lost 0 bases and J 6 bases, leaving 16 bases between the germline ends. Sequencing was done on a sample of peripheral blood. This TCR was recovered from a human donor in a cohort sampled during active COVID-19. V gene TRBV5-1 combines with J gene TRBJ2-7; TRBD1 is a possible D gene (6 bases). This CDR3 is CASSLVRQGKAEQYF. The CDR3 DNA is TGCGCCAGCAGCTTGGTGCGTCAGGGGAAGGCCGAGCAGTACTTC.